This T cell receptor (beta chain) was found in a study of cytomegalovirus exposure and HLA in healthy donors. Study summary: HLA-typed donors were the source of 83 million or so unique TCRs held in an early data release. Study-wide findings and caveats: Most TCR sequences were seen very rarely across donors, but some public TCRs occurred in many.

Primers: 60 Vbeta forward and 13 Jbeta reverse. Data came from immunoSEQ multiplex PCR; TCRdb stores just in-frame clones and leaves some out. This table has some 160,000 clones, 60% to 80% appearing once. The CDR3 extends over 16 amino acids. There are a few counts of this clone. The antigen remains undetermined. J is TRBJ1-1 and V is TRBV21-1; TRBD1 is the table's D call, not checked against the DNA. TRBV21-1 is assigned pseudogene status. Sequencing was performed on PBMCs. This receptor was identified in a woman aged 25 to 45 in good health and CMV-seronegative. Here the CDR3 reads CASSSRDRGIYTEAFF. Written as DNA, the CDR3 is TGTGCCAGCAGCAGTCGGGACAGGGGAATCTACACTGAAGCTTTCTTT.